This T cell receptor beta chain derives from a study of blood T cell repertoires in COVID-19. About the research overall: T cells, B-cell-depleted T cells, or PBMCs supplied cDNA or gDNA.

CDR3 size: 16 residues. V dropped 5 bases and J dropped 0 bases, with 16 bases sitting between them. Germline CDR1 is LGHDT and CDR2 is YNNKEL (reference sequence). In the study's own analysis: Using reference gene primer amplification, nucleated cell counts were estimated. Sequencing used immunoSEQ multiplex PCR; TCRdb keeps in-frame clones, though not all of them. The V and J calls and clone size were taken over from that table, and D and trimming were inferred from the DNA. The sample lists 100,000 to 150,000 clones, 65% to 90% occurring once. The TCR was taken from a woman over 75 with acute or convalescent COVID-19. The sample comprised peripheral blood. The chain recombines TRBV3-1 (or the pseudogene TRBV3-2) with TRBJ1-1, with D unclear. CDR3 in DNA: TGTGCCAGCAGCGGCACTCCAGGCAGGATGAACACTGAAGCTTTCTTT. Translated, it gives CASSGTPGRMNTEAFF.